Below, 9 T cell receptor beta chains from the same sample are listed, as sequenced in a study of OX40 agonist ivuxolimab in advanced cancers. Generated by immunoSEQ multiplex PCR, the TCRdb table keeps only in-frame clones and is missing some. The data show 65,000 to 100,000 clones, around 84% seen once. Sequenced here: CD4+ or CD8+ T cells sorted from blood, sampled in a trial of the OX40 agonist ivuxolimab. Every receptor here comes from an adult with an advanced solid tumor such as melanoma, head and neck, liver or kidney cancer.

V usage is TRBV2 and J usage is TRBJ1-1, with 7 bases lining up with TRBD1. Trimming cost V 6 bases and J 0 bases; bases outside gene matches: 4. CDR3 size: 14 residues. CDR1 SNHLY and CDR2 FYNNEI come from the germline V gene. CDR3 residues: CASRRGGVNTEAFF. CDR3 nucleotide sequence: TGTGCCAGCAGACGAGGGGGCGTGAACACTGAAGCTTTCTTT.

This rearrangement joins TRBV13 to TRBJ1-1; D may be TRBD1 (6 bases). Trimming cost V 0 bases and J 4 bases, with 15 bases left between them. The CDR3 is 16 residues long. Looked up from germline, CDR1 is PRHDT and CDR2 is FYEKMQ (reference sequence). The CDR3 coding sequence is TGTGCCAGCAGCTTAGGGGGTCGAGGGGGAGGCACTGAAGCTTTCTTT. Its protein product is CASSLGGRGGGTEAFF.

As regards this clone: This specimen includes other DNA sequences encoding the same CDR3. V usage is TRBV28 and J usage is TRBJ1-6; 9 positions match TRBD1. There are 15 residues in the CDR3. V lost 5 bases to trimming and J lost 10 bases; unmatched junction nucleotides: 9. Germline CDR1 MDHEN, CDR2 SYDVKM. The CDR3 loop is CASSAGTGINSPLHF. The CDR3 DNA follows: TGTGCCAGCAGTGCCGGGACAGGGATAAACTCACCCCTCCACTTT.

In this sample, this clone turned up once. The genes are TRBV19 and TRBJ2-7, with D perhaps TRBD1 (5 bases). The germline gives CDR1 LNHDA, CDR2 SQIVND (reference sequence). This CDR3 is built from 14 residues. Deletions cut 3 bases from V and 3 bases from J, with 12 bases between. The CDR3 sequence: CASSIARQGYEQYF. The CDR3 region has the DNA TGTGCCAGTAGTATTGCTCGGCAGGGCTACGAGCAGTACTTC.

This clone turned up a few times. The chain joins TRBV9 to TRBJ2-7; TRBD2 aligns across 7 bases. Trimming removed 8 bases from V and 5 bases from J; junction bases left unmatched: 7. Germline-derived CDR1 and CDR2 are SGDLS and YYNGEE. This CDR3 is 12 amino acids long. Written as DNA, the CDR3 is TGTGCCAGTGGGGGGGTTGATGACGAGCAGTACTTC. Translating gives CASGGVDDEQYF.

This chain connects TRBV15 to TRBJ1-2; 7 nucleotides align to TRBD1. Losses at the gene ends were 0 bases for V and 7 bases for J; bases not matched to a gene: 11. Germline V lookup: CDR1 LNHNV, CDR2 YYDKDF (reference sequence). The length of the CDR3 is 16 residues. CDR3 sequence: CATSRDSTRGPSGYTF. CDR3 DNA: TGTGCCACCAGCAGAGACAGCACTAGGGGGCCTAGTGGCTACACCTTC.

This clone was seen once. The chain combines TRBV28 with TRBJ2-1; either TRBD1 or TRBD2 may fit D (5 bases each). V shed 5 bases and J shed 1 base, with 9 bases lying between them. CDR1 is MDHEN, CDR2 SYDVKM, per germline. CDR3 length: 14 residues. The CDR3 sequence: CASSGGVSYNEQFF. DNA of the CDR3: TGTGCCAGCAGTGGGGGAGTTTCCTACAATGAGCAGTTCTTC.

The V and J genes are TRBV29-1 and TRBJ2-7, with D possibly called TRBD1 or TRBD2 (7 bases each). CDR1 SQVTM and CDR2 ANQGSEA come from the germline V gene. The CDR3 has 13 amino acids. The V and J ends lost 6 bases and 1 base respectively, with 13 bases between them. The CDR3 DNA reads as TGCAGCGTATCAGGGGGGGTTTCCTACGAGCAGTACTTC. It codes for CSVSGGVSYEQYF.

The rearrangement links TRBV12-5 to TRBJ2-7; unclear D gene. From germline, CDR1 is LGHNT and CDR2 FRNRAP. Trimming shortened V by 1 base and J by 6 bases, and 7 bases separated the two germline ends. The CDR3 consists of 12 residues. CDR3 DNA sequence: TGTGCTAGTGGTTTGGGTTGGAGCGAGCAGTACTTC. Protein: CASGLGWSEQYF.